These 22 T cell receptor beta chains originate from one sample sequenced in a study of T-cell reconstitution after alpha-beta-depleted transplantation in children (dated by TCRdb to between 2015 and 2016). Libraries were prepared through PCR. Sequenced on an Illumina HiSeq 2500. To normalize quantification of the TCRbeta repertoire, the TCR libraries were built with molecular barcoding that relied on unique molecular identifiers. The public reads were run again by TCRdb, first through fastp at Q25 and then through MiXCR, and only productive beta chains were kept. Every distinct CDR3 protein forms one entry, paired with its most common genes and DNA. The sample table lists roughly 300,000 distinct CDR3 sequences, about 10% of them with a count of one. The top ten clones comprise around 9.1% of the sample. The source was PBMCs from the stem cell graft donor, collected from the stem cell graft. These receptors were obtained from a human donor who donated a stem cell graft to a child with SCID.

This clonotype was found a few times. The chain combines TRBV29-1 with TRBJ2-1; 8 bases align to TRBD1. Trimming removed 6 bases from V and 0 bases from J; junction bases left unmatched: 13. Germline V lookup: CDR1 SQVTM, CDR2 ANQGSEA. The CDR3 totals 17 residues. The CDR3 region is CSVPPDREPYSYNEQFF. CDR3 DNA sequence: TGCAGCGTCCCCCCGGACAGGGAGCCTTACTCCTACAATGAGCAGTTCTTC.

This clonotype was seen only a few times. The V call is TRBV2, the J call TRBJ2-5; D is perhaps TRBD1 (6 bases). The CDR3 runs to 15 residues. The germline CDR1 and CDR2 sequences are SNHLY and FYNNEI. The germline V and J ends were trimmed by 4 bases and 2 bases, with 14 bases remaining between them. The DNA for the CDR3 is TGTGCCAGCAGTGCCTTTGAGGGGGTTCAAGAGACCCAGTACTTC. It translates to CASSAFEGVQETQYF.

This clonotype occurred a few times. This chain connects TRBV14 to TRBJ2-1; D perhaps matches TRBD2 (7 bases). The V gene lost 1 base and the J gene lost 13 bases, with 17 bases spanning the gap. Looked up from germline, CDR1 is SGHDN and CDR2 is FVKESK. The CDR3 runs to 14 residues. The CDR3 is CASSQAQGGAPQFF. CDR3 coding DNA: TGTGCCAGCAGCCAAGCGCAAGGGGGGGCCCCTCAGTTCTTC. Complete variable domain (other parts from reference TRBV14 and TRBJ2-1): EAGVTQFPSHSVIEKGQTVTLRCDPISGHDNLYWYRRVMGKEIKFLLHFVKESKQDESGMPNNRFLAERTGGTYSTLKVQPAELEDSGVYFCASSQAQGGAPQFFGPGTRLTVL.

The table lists this clonotype with a few counts. This chain joins TRBV3-1 and TRBJ2-1; D is unresolved. Germline V gene data show CDR1 as LGHDT and CDR2 as YNNKEL (reference sequence). V gave up 1 base and J gave up 0 bases, with 7 bases separating them. CDR3 size: 15 residues. The CDR3 is CASSQAASSYNEQFF. The CDR3 DNA follows: TGTGCCAGCAGCCAAGCGGCGAGCTCCTACAATGAGCAGTTCTTC.

The table lists this clonotype with many counts. The V call is TRBV25-1, the J call TRBJ2-5, with 10 bases matching TRBD1. After removal of 1 base from V and 5 bases from J, the junction contained 7 bases not matched to a gene. This CDR3 has 16 residues. Germline V gene sequence: CDR1 MGHDK, CDR2 SYGVNS. The CDR3 sequence is CASSESGTGVLETQYF. CDR3 in DNA: TGTGCCAGCAGTGAATCTGGGACAGGGGTGTTGGAGACCCAGTACTTC.

The rearrangement uses TRBV11-2 and TRBJ1-2; TRBD1 matches 8 bases. V was pared by 1 base and J by 7 bases, with 5 bases of the junction left unmatched. The CDR3 covers 14 residues. Germline-derived CDR1 and CDR2 are SGHAT and FQNNGV. In DNA form, the CDR3 reads TGTGCCAGCAGCTTAGGTGCAGGGGGCAGTGGCTACACCTTC. Translation gives CASSLGAGGSGYTF.

The chain carries TRBV5-1 and TRBJ2-1; TRBD1 matches 8 bases. The germline V gene has CDR1 SGHRS and CDR2 YFSETQ. The CDR3 length is 14 residues. Trimming removed 4 bases from V and 4 bases from J; junction bases left unmatched: 4. The CDR3 coding sequence is TGCGCCAGCAGCCCCGGGACAGGTTACAATGAGCAGTTCTTC. Encoded protein: CASSPGTGYNEQFF.

This clonotype was seen many times. The chain couples TRBV11-2 to TRBJ2-4; no firm D call. Germline CDR1 is SGHAT and CDR2 is FQNNGV. CDR3 length: 13 residues. The V and J ends lost 2 bases and 9 bases respectively, with 11 bases between them. The DNA of the CDR3 is TGTGCCAGCAGCTTAAAGTCGCCGGGCATTCAGTACTTC. The encoded protein is CASSLKSPGIQYF.

This clonotype was recorded many times. The chain uses TRBV29-1 and TRBJ1-2; 9 bases agree with TRBD1. CDR3 length equals 12 residues. CDR1 is SQVTM, CDR2 ANQGSEA, per germline. V lost 3 bases to trimming and J lost 4 bases; unmatched junction nucleotides: 0. Written as DNA, the CDR3 is TGCAGCGTTGAGGACAGGGGCTATGGCTACACCTTC. It encodes CSVEDRGYGYTF. Variable domain in full (rest from reference TRBV29-1 and TRBJ1-2): SAVISQKPSRDICQRGTSLTIQCQVDSQVTMMFWYRQQPGQSLTLIATANQGSEATYESGFVIDKFPISRPNLTFSTLTVSNMSPEDSSIYLCSVEDRGYGYTFGSGTRLTVV.

This rearrangement joins TRBV12-3 or TRBV12-4 to TRBJ1-6, with 8 nucleotides matching TRBD1. This CDR3 region has 14 residues. The V segment lost 2 bases and the J segment 7 bases; nucleotides outside the gene matches: 1. The CDR3 region is CASSLWDRNSPLHF. CDR3 in DNA: TGTGCCAGCAGTTTATGGGACAGGAATTCACCCCTCCACTTT.

The chain has TRBV7-9 and TRBJ2-3; 9 bases align to TRBD2. CDR1 and CDR2 from the germline V gene are SEHNR and FQNEAQ (reference sequence). V was clipped by 8 bases and J by 15 bases; unmatched bases: 12. The CDR3 consists of 12 residues. The CDR3 nucleotides are TGTGCCAGCGATAAGAGCGGGGGGTCTATTTATTTT. Protein product: CASDKSGGSIYF.

The chain carries TRBV29-1 and TRBJ2-7; the D gene is possibly TRBD2 (5 bases). The germline CDR1 and CDR2 sequences are SQVTM and ANQGSEA. Trimming removed 2 bases at V and 0 bases at J, with 11 bases between. CDR3 length equals 14 residues. CDR3 amino acids: CSVELRRGSYEQYF. CDR3 in DNA: TGCAGCGTTGAACTCCGTCGGGGCTCCTACGAGCAGTACTTC.

The chain employs TRBV7-8 and TRBJ2-7, with D perhaps TRBD1 or TRBD2 (5 bases each). The ends were cut back, 7 bases at V and 4 bases at J, with 17 bases in the middle. CDR3 length: 14 residues. Germline lookup yields CDR1 SGHVS and CDR2 FQNEAQ. CDR3 DNA: TGTGCCAGCAACCCCCCCCAGGGACGATACGAGCAGTACTTC. Its translation: CASNPPQGRYEQYF.

This chain joins TRBV5-5 and TRBJ2-2, with D unclear. The ends were cut back, 4 bases at V and 8 bases at J, with 21 bases in the middle. This CDR3 contains 16 residues. CDR1 is SGHKS and CDR2 is YYEKEE in the germline V gene (reference sequence). In DNA, the CDR3 is TGTGCCAGCAGCCCAAAGAGACCTGGCGTCCCGGGGGAGCTGTTTTTT. This sequence encodes CASSPKRPGVPGELFF.

This clonotype was observed a few times. The chain is built from TRBV4-1 and TRBJ2-1, with D perhaps TRBD1 (5 bases). Between the trimmed V and J ends, which lost 1 base and 6 bases, there was a span of 10 bases. Looked up from germline, CDR1 is MGHRA and CDR2 is YSYEKL. The CDR3 is made up of 14 amino acids. The chain's CDR3 is CASSQGQGSNEQFF. The CDR3 bases are TGCGCCAGCAGCCAAGGGCAGGGATCCAATGAGCAGTTCTTC.

This clonotype is hyperexpanded (1% or more) in the sample. The rearrangement joins TRBV7-2 to TRBJ2-1; no definite D call. With 5 bases removed from V and 7 bases from J, the gap between germline ends came to 15 bases. There are 14 residues in the CDR3. The germline CDR1 and CDR2 sequences are SGHTA and FQGNSA. CDR3 in amino acids: CASSPGFSRNEQFF. DNA of the CDR3: TGTGCCAGCAGCCCAGGTTTCTCGCGGAATGAGCAGTTCTTC.

The genes are TRBV27 and TRBJ1-2, with D possibly being TRBD1 (5 bases). CDR3 length: 15 residues. The V end lost 2 bases, the J end lost 4 bases, and 14 bases lay between the germline ends. The germline gives CDR1 MNHEY, CDR2 SMNVEV (reference sequence). Here the CDR3 reads CASSLLGGMSYGYTF. For the CDR3, the DNA is TGTGCCAGCAGTTTACTCGGGGGGATGTCCTATGGCTACACCTTC.

In this sample, this clonotype turned up a few times. This sequence joins TRBV7-4 and TRBJ2-1; the match to TRBD2 covers 10 bases. The V gene's germline CDR1 is SGHVT and CDR2 SQSDAQ. Trimming removed 5 bases from V and 4 bases from J; junction bases left unmatched: 11. The CDR3 is 17 residues long. CDR3: CASSPMVSGGPYNEQFF. CDR3 DNA sequence: TGTGCCAGCAGCCCAATGGTTAGCGGGGGGCCTTACAATGAGCAGTTCTTC.

The rearrangement uses TRBV10-3 and TRBJ2-3, with TRBD1 matching over 10 bases. This CDR3 spans 14 amino acids. The germline V gene encodes CDR1 ENHRY and CDR2 SYGVKD. V dropped 9 bases and J dropped 3; count of bases not matched to a gene: 6. CDR3 sequence: CAIKDRGLTDTQYF. CDR3 nucleotide sequence: TGTGCCATTAAAGACAGGGGGCTAACAGATACGCAGTATTTT.

This clonotype came up a few times. The rearrangement joins TRBV5-1 to TRBJ1-1, with D unresolved. This CDR3 spans 14 amino acids. V lost 0 bases, J lost 5 bases, and 11 bases lay in between. Looked up from germline, CDR1 is SGHRS and CDR2 is YFSETQ. CDR3 bases: TGCGCCAGCAGCTTGGTTCCGGGAACAACTGAAGCTTTCTTT. Translated: CASSLVPGTTEAFF. Full variable domain (missing parts from reference TRBV5-1 and TRBJ1-1): KAGVTQTPRYLIKTRGQQVTLSCSPISGHRSVSWYQQTPGQGLQFLFEYFSETQRNKGNFPGRFSGRQFSNSRSEMNVSTLELGDSALYLCASSLVPGTTEAFFGQGTRLTVV.

V gene TRBV5-1 combines with J gene TRBJ2-3; D may correspond to TRBD1 or TRBD2 (5 bases each). The CDR3 is 15 residues long. The germline gives CDR1 SGHRS, CDR2 YFSETQ. The V end was cut by 6 bases, the J end by 4 bases, with 18 bases between. This CDR3 is CASTSGLFGSDTQYF. DNA of the CDR3: TGCGCCAGCACCTCGGGGCTCTTTGGATCAGATACGCAGTATTTT.

The chain carries TRBV3-1 and TRBJ2-6; 9 bases align to TRBD2. The CDR3 has 18 residues. CDR1 and CDR2 (germline): LGHDT, YNNKEL (reference sequence). V lost 1 base, J lost 0 bases, and 4 bases stayed unmatched. As DNA, the CDR3 is TGTGCCAGCAGCCAAGTAGCGGGGGCGTCCTCTGGGGCCAACGTCCTGACTTTC. Translation gives CASSQVAGASSGANVLTF.